These 21 T cell receptor beta chains were all obtained from the same sample, sequenced in a study of blood T cell repertoires in COVID-19. The data were produced by immunoSEQ multiplex PCR, yet TCRdb's version contains in-frame clones alone and is incomplete. This table has some 95,000 clones, about four fifths appearing once. Sequencing was done on a sample of peripheral blood. Receptors originate from a man aged 65 to 85 with acute or convalescent COVID-19.

The table lists this clone with a few counts. V gene TRBV30 combines with J gene TRBJ1-3; the D gene is possibly TRBD1 (5 bases). The germline V and J ends were trimmed by 0 bases and 7 bases, with 22 bases remaining between them. Looked up from germline, CDR1 is GTSNPN and CDR2 is SVGIG (reference sequence). The CDR3 sequence is 17 residues long. The CDR3 protein is CAWSVHPPGPGRNTIYF. CDR3 sequence (DNA): TGTGCCTGGAGTGTACACCCTCCGGGACCTGGGAGGAACACCATATATTTT.

The gene calls are TRBV27 and TRBJ2-1; 9 bases agree with TRBD2. Looked up from germline, CDR1 is MNHEY and CDR2 is SMNVEV (reference sequence). The trim removed 4 bases at V and 2 bases at J, leaving 3 bases unmatched. The CDR3 loop spans 15 amino acids. This chain's CDR3 is CASSSLAGAYNEQFF. The CDR3 DNA is TGTGCCAGCAGTTCACTAGCGGGTGCCTACAATGAGCAGTTCTTC.

This clone was recorded a few times. The CDR3 sequence is CASSLGPQGTEAFF. CDR3 nucleotides: TGTGCCAGCAGCTTAGGCCCCCAGGGGACTGAAGCTTTCTTT. The chain has TRBV11-2 and TRBJ1-1; D possibly corresponds to TRBD1 (6 bases). The CDR3 covers 14 residues. V was trimmed by 1 base and J by 5 bases, leaving 11 bases between them. Germline CDR1 reads SGHAT; CDR2 reads FQNNGV.

J is TRBJ1-1 and V is TRBV28; D remains ambiguous. Germline V gene lookup returns CDR1 MDHEN and CDR2 SYDVKM. Trimming shortened V by 4 bases and J by 6 bases, and 9 bases separated the two germline ends. The CDR3 runs 12 residues. The CDR3 nucleotides are TGTGCCAGCAGTTACGCCGCAGCTGAAGCTTTCTTT. Translated, it gives CASSYAAAEAFF.

The V call is TRBV5-1, the J call TRBJ2-5; no definite D call. The CDR3 runs to 13 residues. The ends were cut back, 4 bases at V and 4 bases at J, with 11 bases in the middle. Germline V gene data show CDR1 as SGHRS and CDR2 as YFSETQ. The CDR3 region has the DNA TGCGCCAGCAGCCCCGTTTCCCGAGAGACCCAGTACTTC. Translation: CASSPVSRETQYF.

The chain recombines TRBV18 with TRBJ1-1, with D unclear. The germline V and J ends were trimmed by 6 bases and 3 bases, with 5 bases remaining between them. Germline-derived CDR1 and CDR2 are KGHSH and LQKENI. The CDR3 extends over 11 amino acids. The CDR3: CASSFDTEAFF. The CDR3 nucleotides read TGTGCCAGCTCGTTCGACACTGAAGCTTTCTTT.

The chain employs TRBV6-5 and TRBJ2-5; 7 nucleotides align to TRBD1. Trimming cost V 2 bases and J 4 bases; bases outside gene matches: 1. CDR3 length: 13 amino acids. In germline, CDR1 is MNHEY, CDR2 SVGAGI. This CDR3 reads CASSYRGRETQYF. In DNA, the CDR3 is TGTGCCAGCAGTTACAGGGGGCGAGAGACCCAGTACTTC.

This chain connects TRBV6-5 to TRBJ2-3, with 8 bases identical to TRBD2. Germline V gives CDR1 MNHEY, CDR2 SVGAGI. The CDR3 consists of 14 residues. The V gene end was trimmed by 4 bases and the J gene end by 3 bases; junction bases not matched to a gene: 3. Written as DNA, the CDR3 is TGTGCCAGCAGTTCTGGACTAGCAACAGATACGCAGTATTTT. This codes for CASSSGLATDTQYF.

The chain recombines TRBV6-2 or TRBV6-3 with TRBJ2-7; TRBD1 aligns across 7 bases. CDR1 is MNHEY and CDR2 is SVGEGT in the germline V gene. The ends lost 4 bases at V and 3 bases at J; junction bases unmatched: 3. This CDR3 has 13 amino acids. The CDR3 reads CASSSTGYYEQYF. The DNA of the CDR3 is TGTGCCAGCAGTTCGACAGGGTACTACGAGCAGTACTTC.

The table lists this clone with a few counts. The chain carries TRBV10-3 and TRBJ1-6; D might be TRBD1 (5 bases). With 3 bases removed from V and 6 bases from J, the gap between germline ends came to 18 bases. The CDR3 loop spans 17 amino acids. CDR1 and CDR2 (germline): ENHRY, SYGVKD. CDR3 nucleotide sequence: TGTGCCATCAGTGAAGGTCGGACCTCCGGGGGTAATTCACCCCTCCACTTT. The encoded protein is CAISEGRTSGGNSPLHF.

This clone was recorded a few times. This chain joins TRBV24-1 and TRBJ2-6; D is uncertain. Germline V gene data show CDR1 as KGHDR and CDR2 as SFDVKD. This CDR3 is 15 amino acids long. V dropped 7 bases and J dropped 0 bases, with 9 bases sitting between them. The CDR3: CATRASGSGANVLTF. CDR3 bases: TGTGCCACCAGGGCCAGTGGCTCTGGGGCCAACGTCCTGACTTTC.

The CDR3 here is CASSFPNRDRGPQGVGDTQYF. The CDR3 DNA reads TGTGCCAGCAGTTTCCCTAACCGGGACAGGGGGCCCCAGGGAGTCGGGGATACGCAGTATTTT. The chain combines TRBV28 with TRBJ2-3; 12 nucleotides agree with TRBD1. Trimming cost V 3 bases and J 6 bases; bases outside gene matches: 22. CDR3 length: 21 amino acids. CDR1 is MDHEN and CDR2 is SYDVKM in the germline V gene.

The chain employs TRBV18 and TRBJ2-3, with TRBD2 identical over 8 bases. The J segment lost 2 bases and the V segment lost 0 bases, leaving 1 base of the junction unmatched. CDR1 and CDR2 from the germline V gene are KGHSH and LQKENI. The CDR3 runs 15 residues. The CDR3 reads CASSPPGLDTDTQYF. Written as DNA, the CDR3 is TGTGCCAGCTCACCACCGGGACTAGACACAGATACGCAGTATTTT.

This sequence joins TRBV27 and TRBJ1-1; TRBD1 aligns across 7 bases. V shed 5 bases, J shed 4 bases, and the junction held 4 bases outside the gene matches. The germline gives CDR1 MNHEY, CDR2 SMNVEV (reference sequence). The CDR3 is made up of 13 amino acids. This CDR3 is CASSAGGITEAFF. Here the CDR3 DNA reads TGTGCCAGCAGTGCAGGGGGGATCACTGAAGCTTTCTTT.

The V call is TRBV25-1, the J call TRBJ2-2; possible D gene TRBD2, 6 bases. Trimming stripped 4 bases from V and 1 base from J, with 13 bases between. The CDR3 has 16 residues. The germline gives CDR1 MGHDK, CDR2 SYGVNS. The CDR3 loop is CASSVLGTLNTGELFF. DNA of the CDR3: TGTGCCAGCAGTGTGTTGGGGACTTTGAACACCGGGGAGCTGTTTTTT.

The chain couples TRBV4-2 to TRBJ1-2; TRBD1 might be the D (6 bases). CDR1 is LGHNA, CDR2 YNFKEQ, per germline. This CDR3 spans 15 amino acids. V dropped 0 bases and J dropped 4 bases, with 12 bases sitting between them. The CDR3 coding sequence is TGTGCCAGCAGCCAAGATCAACAGGGAATCTATGGCTACACCTTC. Its translation: CASSQDQQGIYGYTF.

J is TRBJ1-1 and V is TRBV18, with D unresolved. The CDR3 runs 14 residues. CDR1 and CDR2 from the germline V gene are KGHSH and LQKENI. The V gene lost 3 bases and the J gene lost 1 base, with 9 bases spanning the gap. For the CDR3, the DNA is TGTGCCAGCTCACCCAACCGGAGGAACACTGAAGCTTTCTTT. Protein product: CASSPNRRNTEAFF.

For this clone: At one boundary the junction diverges from the germline segment, which might be a read error. The V and J genes are TRBV6-5 and TRBJ2-5; TRBD1 aligns across 11 bases. This CDR3 has 14 amino acids. CDR1 is MNHEY and CDR2 is SVGAGI in the germline V gene. Written as DNA, the CDR3 is TGTGCCAGCAGCCGAGGACAGGGGGCCGCCTCGGAAAACTTC. It is translated as CASSRGQGAASENF.

This sequence joins TRBV10-3 and TRBJ2-4; 7 positions agree with TRBD2. Trimming cost V 2 bases and J 8 bases; bases outside gene matches: 6. Germline CDR1 ENHRY, CDR2 SYGVKD. This CDR3 region has 14 residues. The CDR3 protein is CAISEGGGSDIQYF. The CDR3 nucleotides read TGTGCCATCAGTGAGGGCGGCGGGAGCGACATTCAGTACTTC.

The chain couples TRBV29-1 to TRBJ2-1, with 8 bases identical to TRBD2. This CDR3 region has 12 residues. Unmatched junction bases numbered 8, after V lost 7 bases and J lost 9 bases. Germline CDR1 is SQVTM and CDR2 is ANQGSEA. The CDR3 is CSAWSSGIEQFF. The CDR3 DNA follows: TGCAGCGCCTGGAGTAGCGGGATTGAGCAGTTCTTC.

The gene calls are TRBV15 and TRBJ1-5, with 11 bases identical to TRBD1. This CDR3 is 15 amino acids long. Germline CDR1 LNHNV, CDR2 YYDKDF (reference sequence). Trimming at V came to 6 bases and at J to 3 bases, leaving 4 bases not matched to a gene. CDR3 in DNA: TGTGCCACCAGGGGACAGGGGGGTACCAATCAGCCCCAGCATTTT. It is translated as CATRGQGGTNQPQHF.